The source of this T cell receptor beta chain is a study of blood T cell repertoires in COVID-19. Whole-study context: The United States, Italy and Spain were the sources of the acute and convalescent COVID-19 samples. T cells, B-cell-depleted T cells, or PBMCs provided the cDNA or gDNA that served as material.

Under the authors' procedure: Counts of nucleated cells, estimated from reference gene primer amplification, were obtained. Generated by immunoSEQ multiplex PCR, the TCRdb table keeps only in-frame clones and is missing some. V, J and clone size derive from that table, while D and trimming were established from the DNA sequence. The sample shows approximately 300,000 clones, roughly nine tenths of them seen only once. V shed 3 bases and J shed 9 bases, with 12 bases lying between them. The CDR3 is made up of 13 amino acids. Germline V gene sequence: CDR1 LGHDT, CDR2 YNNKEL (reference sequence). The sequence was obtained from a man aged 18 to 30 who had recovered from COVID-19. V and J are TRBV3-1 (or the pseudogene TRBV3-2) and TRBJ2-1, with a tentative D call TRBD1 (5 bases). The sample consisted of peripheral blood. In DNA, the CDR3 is TGTGCCAGCAGCCATGGGCCGACAGCTGAGCAGTTCTTC. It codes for CASSHGPTAEQFF.